These 32 T cell receptor beta chains came from one sample sequenced in a study of T cell repertoires in cytomegalovirus infection. Their specific antigens are unknown. TCRdb called the reads again in MiXCR, with one record for every CDR3 protein. The profile covers some 590,000 distinct CDR3 sequences, with 35% to 50% appearing a single time and 48% taken by the ten largest. The source material was cultured PBMCs, sampled from culture after CMV antigen stimulation. The receptors come from a human donor in good health (CMV status not recorded). Some clones in this sample may be carry-over from other donors' samples.

This clonotype was seen more than once but under ten times. V usage is TRBV19 and J usage is TRBJ2-5; D gene unclear. The CDR3 extends over 14 amino acids. Trimming removed 1 base at V and 5 bases at J, with 11 bases between. Germline V gives CDR1 LNHDA, CDR2 SQIVND (reference sequence). This CDR3 is CASSIGTDWETQYF. DNA for the CDR3: TGTGCCAGTAGTATAGGGACCGATTGGGAGACCCAGTACTTC.

The rearrangement uses TRBV7-2 and TRBJ1-2; D remains ambiguous. The V end was cut by 5 bases, the J end by 1 base, with 11 bases between. Germline lookup yields CDR1 SGHTA and CDR2 FQGNSA. The CDR3 contains 14 residues. CDR3 nucleotide sequence: TGTGCCAGCAGCCCCACCCAGATTAACTATGGCTACACCTTC. Translated, it gives CASSPTQINYGYTF.

This sequence joins TRBV15 and TRBJ2-1, with D uncertain. V lost 0 bases to trimming and J lost 7 bases, with 10 bases between them. From germline, CDR1 is LNHNV and CDR2 YYDKDF (reference sequence). CDR3 length: 14 amino acids. The DNA for the CDR3 is TGTGCCACCAGCAGAGAAAGAAGCCGGAATGAGCAGTTCTTC. This codes for CATSRERSRNEQFF.

This clonotype was found a few times. This chain links TRBV7-6 with TRBJ1-2; 11 bases map to TRBD1. In germline, CDR1 is SGHVS, CDR2 FNYEAQ. There are 14 residues in the CDR3. The junction had 4 bases not matched to a gene; V was cut back by 4 bases and J by 6 bases. CDR3 coding DNA: TGTGCCAGCAGCTCCGGGACAGGGGGACATGGCTACACCTTC. It encodes CASSSGTGGHGYTF.

The chain links TRBV19 to TRBJ2-3, with TRBD2 matching over 7 bases. Germline trimming cut 4 bases from V and 2 bases from J; bases unmatched to any gene: 9. Looked up from germline, CDR1 is LNHDA and CDR2 is SQIVND (reference sequence). This CDR3 is 16 amino acids long. CDR3 amino acids: CASSTQGLSSTDTQYF. DNA of the CDR3: TGTGCCAGTAGTACGCAGGGACTATCTTCCACAGATACGCAGTATTTT.

At least ten counts were recorded for this clonotype. J is TRBJ1-1 and V is TRBV7-2; the D is unclear. The CDR3 runs to 15 residues. Germline V lookup: CDR1 SGHTA, CDR2 FQGNSA. Deletions cut 2 bases from V and 1 base from J, with 11 bases between. DNA of the CDR3: TGTGCCAGCAGCTTATGGGTAGGCCCGAACACTGAAGCTTTCTTT. This translates into CASSLWVGPNTEAFF. Full variable domain (outside the CDR3, taken from reference TRBV7-2 and TRBJ1-1): GAGVSQSPSNKVTEKGKDVELRCDPISGHTALYWYRQSLGQGLEFLIYFQGNSAPDKSGLPSDRFSAERTGGSVSTLTIQRTQQEDSAVYLCASSLWVGPNTEAFFGQGTRLTVV.

J is TRBJ2-2 and V is TRBV5-5; D unresolved. Trimming took off 0 bases at V and 2 bases at J, with 14 bases between the two ends. The germline V gene encodes CDR1 SGHKS and CDR2 YYEKEE (reference sequence). This CDR3 contains 17 residues. For the CDR3, the DNA is TGTGCCAGCAGCTTGGTGCCCACCTCCTCAAACACCGGGGAGCTGTTTTTT. Its translation is CASSLVPTSSNTGELFF. Complete variable domain (other parts from reference TRBV5-5 and TRBJ2-2): DAGVTQSPTHLIKTRGQQVTLRCSPISGHKSVSWYQQVLGQGPQFIFQYYEKEERGRGNFPDRFSARQFPNYSSELNVNALLLGDSALYLCASSLVPTSSNTGELFFGEGSRLTVL.

As for this clonotype: The junction shows a germline mismatch at one end, possibly a read error. The chain is built from TRBV5-5 and TRBJ2-7; no definite D call. Germline CDR1 is SGHKS and CDR2 is YYEKEE (reference sequence). The CDR3 contains 11 residues. CDR3 sequence reads: CASSLIYEQNF. The CDR3 DNA reads as TGTGCCAGCAGCTTGATCTACGAGCAGAACTTC.

The rearrangement joins TRBV6-2 or TRBV6-3 to TRBJ2-6, with a possible D match to TRBD1 (5 bases). Looked up from germline, CDR1 is MNHEY and CDR2 is SVGEGT. Trimming cost V 8 bases and J 4 bases, with 12 bases left between them. This CDR3 comprises 14 residues. The DNA for the CDR3 is TGTGCCAGCCTGGGGCGGACCGGGGCCAACGTCCTGACTTTC. Translation: CASLGRTGANVLTF.

This clonotype has a handful of counts. The V gene is TRBV7-2, the J gene TRBJ2-1, with 14 bases identical to TRBD2. Trimming removed 5 bases from V and 8 bases from J; junction bases left unmatched: 11. The length of the CDR3 is 17 residues. Per germline, CDR1 SGHTA and CDR2 FQGNSA. The chain's CDR3 is CASSPGGLAGGLYEQFF. In nucleotides, the CDR3 is TGTGCCAGCAGCCCCGGTGGACTAGCGGGGGGTCTATATGAGCAGTTCTTC. Drawing the rest from reference TRBV7-2 and TRBJ2-1, the complete variable domain is GAGVSQSPSNKVTEKGKDVELRCDPISGHTALYWYRQSLGQGLEFLIYFQGNSAPDKSGLPSDRFSAERTGGSVSTLTIQRTQQEDSAVYLCASSPGGLAGGLYEQFFGPGTRLTVL.

In this sample, this clonotype turned up once. The junction and the germline gene differ at one end; a read error may be behind it. The chain joins TRBV20-1 to TRBJ1-2, with a possible D match to TRBD1 (5 bases). The CDR3 runs to 15 residues. Germline V gene sequence: CDR1 DFQATT, CDR2 SNEGSKA (reference sequence). The CDR3 protein is CSARGAGSNRMGSSF. Here the CDR3 DNA reads TGCAGTGCTAGAGGAGCAGGGTCCAACCGAATGGGGTCTAGCTTC.

This clonotype was seen ten or more times. Written as DNA, the CDR3 is TGTGCCAGCAGCCTCGGTTACAGGGGAAGCAATCAGCCCCAGCATTTT. Translated: CASSLGYRGSNQPQHF. The chain combines TRBV7-2 with TRBJ1-5; TRBD1 matches 7 bases. The germline V gene encodes CDR1 SGHTA and CDR2 FQGNSA. Trimming cost V 5 bases and J 1 base; bases outside gene matches: 8. This CDR3 has 16 amino acids.

This rearrangement joins TRBV19 to TRBJ1-2; a weak D match, TRBD1 (5 bases). Trimming left V 10 bases short and J 7 bases short, with 10 bases between. Germline V gene sequence: CDR1 LNHDA, CDR2 SQIVND (reference sequence). This CDR3 contains 10 residues. CDR3 coding DNA: TGTGCCACTAAAAGGGGTGGCTACACCTTC. It encodes CATKRGGYTF.

The chain links TRBV5-1 to TRBJ2-5; D not resolved. This CDR3 has 14 amino acids. Germline CDR1 SGHRS, CDR2 YFSETQ. The V end was cut by 5 bases, the J end by 1 base, with 12 bases between. CDR3 DNA: TGCGCCAGCAGGGAGCAGCTATCCCAAGAGACCCAGTACTTC. Protein product: CASREQLSQETQYF.

This sequence joins TRBV12-3 or TRBV12-4 and TRBJ1-4; no firm D call. Trimming stripped 4 bases from V and 7 bases from J, with 13 bases between. There are 14 residues in the CDR3. The CDR3 DNA is TGTGCCAGCAGTTACGTCGGAGAAGGTGAAAAACTGTTTTTT. Translating it yields CASSYVGEGEKLFF.

This chain links TRBV20-1 with TRBJ1-4; D ambiguous. Looked up from germline, CDR1 is DFQATT and CDR2 is SNEGSKA (reference sequence). Trimming stripped 6 bases from V and 7 bases from J, with 15 bases between. This CDR3 is 13 amino acids long. The CDR3 here is CSAAGSSGEKLFF. The CDR3 nucleotides are TGCAGTGCCGCAGGAAGTAGTGGTGAAAAACTGTTTTTT.

This clonotype was detected a few times. This sequence joins TRBV28 and TRBJ2-5; D not certain. Germline CDR1 MDHEN, CDR2 SYDVKM. V was clipped by 5 bases and J by 6 bases, with 13 bases between them. The CDR3 has 13 residues. The CDR3 sequence: CASSPTWGKTQYF. In DNA form, the CDR3 reads TGTGCCAGCAGTCCTACATGGGGAAAGACCCAGTACTTC.

In its sample, this clonotype was seen a few times. Compared with germline, one end of the junction differs, possibly owing to a read error. The chain links TRBV12-3 or TRBV12-4 to TRBJ1-2; no clear D. The CDR3 totals 12 residues. The CDR3 loop reads CASSLMQHQPSF. CDR3 nucleotide sequence: TGTGCCAGCAGTTTAATGCAGCATCAACCCTCATTC.

The rearrangement joins TRBV20-1 to TRBJ1-5, with 7 bases that match TRBD1. The CDR3 extends over 13 amino acids. The V gene's germline CDR1 is DFQATT and CDR2 SNEGSKA (reference sequence). The J segment lost 2 bases and the V segment lost 6 bases, leaving 4 bases of the junction unmatched. CDR3 nucleotide sequence: TGCAGTGCGGCCAGGGGGGGCAATCAGCCCCAGCATTTT. It translates to CSAARGGNQPQHF.

The sample holds a few counts of this clonotype. The chain carries TRBV6-5 and TRBJ2-7; TRBD2 matches 8 bases. The CDR3 has 14 amino acids. Germline loops: CDR1 MNHEY, CDR2 SVGAGI. Trimming removed 2 bases from V and 6 bases from J; junction bases left unmatched: 6. DNA for the CDR3: TGTGCCAGCAGTTACGAGACCGGGGGGGGCGAGCAGTACTTC. This sequence encodes CASSYETGGGEQYF.

This clonotype has more than one count but fewer than ten. The chain joins TRBV12-3 or TRBV12-4 to TRBJ2-4; D might be TRBD2 (6 bases). Trimming cost V 6 bases and J 3 bases, with 12 bases left between them. The CDR3 length is 14 residues. CDR3 in DNA: TGTGCCAGCAGACCAGGGACTGGCAAAAACATTCAGTACTTC. It yields the protein CASRPGTGKNIQYF.

The table lists this clonotype with a few counts. This chain joins TRBV18 and TRBJ2-5; the D is unclear. In germline, CDR1 is KGHSH, CDR2 LQKENI. The CDR3 spans 14 residues. V shed 8 bases and J shed 5 bases, with 18 bases lying between them. Here the CDR3 DNA reads TGTGCCAGCCAGACTCAAAAAAGCGAGGAGACCCAGTACTTC. Its translation: CASQTQKSEETQYF.

V gene TRBV25-1 combines with J gene TRBJ2-3; D not resolved. Germline V CDR1 and CDR2: MGHDK, SYGVNS. The CDR3 has 15 residues. Trimming left V 3 bases short and J 2 bases short, with 12 bases between. In DNA form, the CDR3 reads TGTGCCAGCAGTGATGTGACGCTACTCACAGATACGCAGTATTTT. It codes for CASSDVTLLTDTQYF.

The V call is TRBV28, the J call TRBJ2-7; 12 bases agree with TRBD1. This CDR3 is 16 amino acids long. Germline lookup yields CDR1 MDHEN and CDR2 SYDVKM. The V segment lost 8 bases and the J segment 2 bases; nucleotides outside the gene matches: 10. The CDR3 loop is CASSGQGAPGTYEQYF. The CDR3 nucleotides read TGTGCCAGCTCGGGACAGGGGGCTCCCGGAACCTACGAGCAGTACTTC.

The chain couples TRBV2 to TRBJ2-6, with D possibly matching TRBD1 (6 bases). Trimming stripped 2 bases from V and 4 bases from J, with 12 bases between. The CDR3 is made up of 16 amino acids. Germline V gene data show CDR1 as SNHLY and CDR2 as FYNNEI. CDR3 amino acids: CASSEFRGAGANVLTF. The CDR3 DNA reads as TGTGCCAGCAGTGAATTCAGGGGCGCCGGGGCCAACGTCCTGACTTTC.

The chain links TRBV7-9 to TRBJ1-6; D is uncertain. Trimming shortened V by 1 base and J by 7 bases, and 11 bases separated the two germline ends. The length of the CDR3 is 15 residues. Germline V gene lookup returns CDR1 SEHNR and CDR2 FQNEAQ (reference sequence). The CDR3 loop is CASSLVAERNSPLHF. The DNA of the CDR3 is TGTGCCAGCAGCTTAGTTGCAGAGAGAAATTCACCCCTCCACTTT.

This clonotype was detected many times. The CDR3 region has the DNA TGTGCCAGCAGCTCTCCCCCGGCAGGCCTAACGGTGGGCCAGTACTTC. This codes for CASSSPPAGLTVGQYF. The V and J genes are TRBV7-8 and TRBJ2-5; D is unresolved. V was clipped by 4 bases and J by 10 bases, with 25 bases between them. This CDR3 comprises 16 residues. Germline lookup yields CDR1 SGHVS and CDR2 FQNEAQ.

In its sample, this clonotype was seen once. The chain has TRBV7-9 and TRBJ2-7; tentative D call: TRBD2 (5 bases). Germline-derived CDR1 and CDR2 are SEHNR and FQNEAQ (reference sequence). With 5 bases removed from V and 2 bases from J, the gap between germline ends came to 16 bases. CDR3 length: 15 amino acids. DNA for the CDR3: TGTGCCAGCAGCACCCAAGGAACTAGAACCTACGAGCAGTACTTC. Its translation: CASSTQGTRTYEQYF.

The rearrangement links TRBV7-6 to TRBJ2-3; 7 bases agree with TRBD2. The CDR3 is 16 residues long. CDR1 and CDR2 (germline): SGHVS, FNYEAQ. Trimming removed 6 bases from V and 3 bases from J; junction bases left unmatched: 12. CDR3 coding DNA: TGTGCCAGCAGGGTCGGTGGCGGGGGTTCGACAGATACGCAGTATTTT. Encoded protein: CASRVGGGGSTDTQYF.

This clonotype appeared a few times. V gene TRBV15 combines with J gene TRBJ2-3; D call uncertain. Between the trimmed V and J ends, which lost 4 bases and 4 bases, there was a span of 12 bases. The CDR3 covers 14 residues. CDR1 is LNHNV, CDR2 YYDKDF, per germline (reference sequence). In DNA form, the CDR3 reads TGTGCCACCAGCATCGGTCCGGACCCAGATACGCAGTATTTT. Its protein is CATSIGPDPDTQYF. Full variable domain (remainder filled in from reference TRBV15 and TRBJ2-3): DAMVIQNPRYQVTQFGKPVTLSCSQTLNHNVMYWYQQKSSQAPKLLFHYYDKDFNNEADTPDNFQSRRPNTSFCFLDIRSPGLGDTAMYLCATSIGPDPDTQYFGPGTRLTVL.

This clonotype was found many times. Written as DNA, the CDR3 is TGTGCCAGCAGCTTCACAGGGGGGGTGACAGATACGCAGTATTTT. It yields the protein CASSFTGGVTDTQYF. The gene calls are TRBV7-2 and TRBJ2-3; tentative D call: TRBD1 (8 bases). The V end was cut by 3 bases, the J end by 3 bases, with 13 bases between. The CDR3 length is 15 residues. Per the germline V gene, CDR1 is SGHTA and CDR2 is FQGNSA.

V usage is TRBV6-1 and J usage is TRBJ1-1; 9 nucleotides match TRBD1. Germline V gives CDR1 MNHNS, CDR2 SASEGT. Germline trimming cut 2 bases from V and 11 bases from J; bases unmatched to any gene: 6. This CDR3 has 13 residues. The CDR3 reads CASSEQGQGSAFF. CDR3 nucleotides: TGTGCCAGCAGTGAACAGGGACAGGGTTCGGCTTTCTTT.